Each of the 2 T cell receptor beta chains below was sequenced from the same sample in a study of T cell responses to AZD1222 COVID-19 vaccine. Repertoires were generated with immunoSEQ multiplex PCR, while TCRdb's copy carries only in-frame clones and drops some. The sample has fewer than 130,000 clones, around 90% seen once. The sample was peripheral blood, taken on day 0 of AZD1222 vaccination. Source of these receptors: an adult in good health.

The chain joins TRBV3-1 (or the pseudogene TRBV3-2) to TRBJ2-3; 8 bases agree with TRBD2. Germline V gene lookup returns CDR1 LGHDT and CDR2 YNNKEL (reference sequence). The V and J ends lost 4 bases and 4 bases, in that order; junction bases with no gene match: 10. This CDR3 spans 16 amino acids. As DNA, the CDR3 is TGTGCCAGCAGCCTCCGACGGGGGGGGGCCGCAGATACGCAGTATTTT. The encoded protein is CASSLRRGGAADTQYF.

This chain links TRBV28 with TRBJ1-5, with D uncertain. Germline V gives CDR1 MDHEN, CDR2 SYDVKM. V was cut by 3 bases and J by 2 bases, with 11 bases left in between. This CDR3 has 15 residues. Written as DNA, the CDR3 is TGTGCCAGCAGTTTGGGTCACCTAGGCAATCAGCCCCAGCATTTT. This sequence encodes CASSLGHLGNQPQHF.